The 15 T cell receptor beta chains below come from one sample, sequenced in a study of identical twins. TCRdb re-analysed the 5' RACE reads in MiXCR, keeping a single row per CDR3 protein. Of 1.5 million to 2 million distinct CDR3 sequences listed, about 30% are singletons. The sequenced sample consisted of cord blood. These receptors were obtained from a newborn girl in good health.

This clonotype was seen ten or more times. The chain employs TRBV20-1 and TRBJ1-2; D perhaps matches TRBD1 (6 bases). CDR3 size: 15 residues. Germline V gives CDR1 DFQATT, CDR2 SNEGSKA (reference sequence). The V end lost 4 bases, the J end lost 1 base, and 16 bases lay between the germline ends. The CDR3 sequence: CSAKPRGQINYGYTF. The CDR3 nucleotides read TGCAGTGCTAAGCCCCGCGGACAGATTAACTATGGCTACACCTTC.

This clonotype appeared a few times. V gene TRBV12-3 or TRBV12-4 combines with J gene TRBJ2-4; D is perhaps TRBD2 (6 bases). V lost 10 bases and J 3 bases, leaving 10 bases between the germline ends. The CDR3 runs 12 residues. CDR3 sequence reads: CAIGTHKNIQYF. Written as DNA, the CDR3 is TGTGCCATTGGGACTCACAAAAACATTCAGTACTTC.

The chain recombines TRBV5-6 with TRBJ1-1, with 7 nucleotides matching TRBD1. V was pared by 4 bases and J by 0 bases, with 15 bases of the junction left unmatched. Germline CDR1 and CDR2: SGHDT and YYEEEE. This CDR3 has 18 residues. This CDR3 is CASSVDGTEGRMNTEAFF. DNA of the CDR3: TGTGCCAGCAGCGTTGACGGGACAGAGGGTCGGATGAACACTGAAGCTTTCTTT.

This clonotype was found a few times. V usage is TRBV20-1 and J usage is TRBJ2-3; the D call may be TRBD1 or TRBD2 (5 bases each). Germline loops: CDR1 DFQATT, CDR2 SNEGSKA (reference sequence). This CDR3 is 15 amino acids long. Trimming took 6 bases from V and 3 from J, leaving 19 bases between them. The CDR3 spells CSAWGTLLKTDTQYF. DNA for the CDR3: TGCAGTGCCTGGGGGACCTTACTGAAGACAGATACGCAGTATTTT.

This clonotype was picked up many times. Here the CDR3 reads CASSLALSQNIQYF. Here the CDR3 DNA reads TGTGCCAGCAGCTTAGCATTATCCCAAAACATTCAGTACTTC. The rearrangement joins TRBV7-9 to TRBJ2-4; D unclear. Germline CDR1 is SEHNR and CDR2 is FQNEAQ (reference sequence). Between the trimmed V and J ends, which lost 0 bases and 5 bases, there was a span of 8 bases. The CDR3 totals 14 residues.

As regards this clonotype: A junction boundary mismatches the germline segment, possibly from a read error. This sequence joins TRBV6-6 and TRBJ1-6; no clear D. This CDR3 is built from 14 residues. Germline CDR1 reads MNHNY; CDR2 reads SVGAGI (reference sequence). The CDR3 reads CASGPSSGISPPHF. As DNA, the CDR3 is TGTGCCAGCGGTCCGTCATCAGGAATTTCACCCCCCCACTTT.

This clonotype occurred many times. This rearrangement joins TRBV29-1 to TRBJ2-3, with TRBD1 matching over 9 bases. V gave up 5 bases and J gave up 2 bases; unmatched junction bases: 11. The germline V gene encodes CDR1 SQVTM and CDR2 ANQGSEA. The CDR3 runs 16 residues. CDR3 sequence reads: CSVLPGQGRDTDTQYF. Here the CDR3 DNA reads TGCAGCGTTCTCCCGGGACAGGGAAGGGACACAGATACGCAGTATTTT.

The V call is TRBV18, the J call TRBJ2-7; no firm D call. Germline V gene lookup returns CDR1 KGHSH and CDR2 LQKENI. V was trimmed by 3 bases and J by 0 bases, leaving 12 bases between them. The CDR3 loop spans 15 amino acids. The CDR3 here is CASSPGSLGSYEQYF. The CDR3 bases are TGTGCCAGCTCACCCGGATCCCTTGGCTCCTACGAGCAGTACTTC.

This clonotype was seen only once. V gene TRBV27 combines with J gene TRBJ2-7; D call uncertain. The V end was cut by 4 bases, the J end by 2 bases, with 9 bases between. The germline gives CDR1 MNHEY, CDR2 SMNVEV (reference sequence). The CDR3 length is 13 residues. The CDR3 loop is CASSSQNPYEQYF. CDR3 nucleotide sequence: TGTGCCAGCAGTTCCCAGAACCCCTACGAGCAGTACTTC.

This clonotype appeared a few times. The chain carries TRBV19 and TRBJ2-5, with a tentative D call TRBD2 (6 bases). CDR3 length: 14 amino acids. Trimming removed 0 bases at V and 5 bases at J, with 10 bases between. The germline V gene encodes CDR1 LNHDA and CDR2 SQIVND (reference sequence). The CDR3 coding sequence is TGTGCCAGTAGTATAGAGGCTGGGAGGGAGACCCAGTACTTC. Translation gives CASSIEAGRETQYF.

This clonotype was counted a few times. The rearrangement uses TRBV25-1 and TRBJ2-2; D is unresolved. The CDR3 sequence is 13 residues long. Germline values: CDR1 MGHDK, CDR2 SYGVNS. The CDR3 loop is CAVGSSNTGELFF. In DNA form, the CDR3 reads TGTGCGGTGGGCTCCTCGAACACCGGGGAGCTGTTTTTT. Complete variable domain (other parts from reference TRBV25-1 and TRBJ2-2): EADIYQTPRYLVIGTGKKITLECSQTMGHDKMYWYQQDPGMELHLIHYSYGVNSTEKGDLSSESTVSRIRTEHFPLTLESARPSHTSQYLCAVGSSNTGELFFGEGSRLTVL.

The chain joins TRBV20-1 to TRBJ2-7; a weak D match, TRBD1 (6 bases). Per germline, CDR1 DFQATT and CDR2 SNEGSKA (reference sequence). The CDR3 is 15 amino acids. V lost 4 bases and J 2 bases, leaving 18 bases between the germline ends. The CDR3 loop reads CSATPQGIPPYEQYF. CDR3 bases: TGCAGTGCTACCCCACAGGGCATACCTCCCTACGAGCAGTACTTC.

This clonotype occurred a few times. In nucleotides, the CDR3 is TGTGCCAGCAGCTTCCAGGCAGGGGTAGGGAACACTGAAGCTTTCTTT. Translation: CASSFQAGVGNTEAFF. This chain connects TRBV5-6 to TRBJ1-1, with D perhaps matching TRBD1 (6 bases). The CDR3 runs 16 residues. The ends were cut back, 2 bases at V and 1 base at J, with 15 bases in the middle. The V gene's germline CDR1 is SGHDT and CDR2 YYEEEE.

The rearrangement joins TRBV20-1 to TRBJ1-4, with TRBD1 identical over 12 bases. The CDR3 spans 17 residues. Germline CDR1 is DFQATT and CDR2 is SNEGSKA (reference sequence). J gave up 1 base and V 5 bases, and 8 bases lay outside the gene matches. CDR3 loop: CSAAPGQGAKTNEKLFF. The CDR3 nucleotides are TGCAGTGCTGCCCCGGGACAGGGGGCGAAAACTAATGAAAAACTGTTTTTT.

This clonotype was detected ten times or more. CDR3 region: CSVGLVGSYEQYF. CDR3 DNA sequence: TGCAGCGTTGGGTTAGTGGGATCCTACGAGCAGTACTTC. The chain combines TRBV29-1 with TRBJ2-7; D is unclear. The CDR3 runs to 13 residues. The germline V and J ends were trimmed by 4 bases and 1 base, with 11 bases remaining between them. Germline V gene lookup returns CDR1 SQVTM and CDR2 ANQGSEA.